Each of the 20 T cell receptor beta chains below was sequenced from the same sample in a study of technical replicates of blood from a handful of donors (dated by TCRdb to between 2016 and 2019). Libraries were made using the immunoSEQ multiplex PCR assay. The clones in this table, taken by TCRdb from immuneACCESS, are in-frame only. Not every clone is retained; where verified, under half of the shortfall comes from an unresolved V gene, and the cause of the rest is unknown. The sample table records under 75,000 clones; 85% to 95% of these occur just once. The ten largest clones add up to approximately 0.4% of the sample. Sequenced input: T cells isolated from PBMCs. The receptors shown here come from a human donor in good health.

The chain is built from TRBV10-3 and TRBJ2-2; 10 nucleotides match TRBD2. The CDR3 is made up of 15 amino acids. The germline CDR1 and CDR2 sequences are ENHRY and SYGVKD. Trimming removed 6 bases from V and 7 bases from J; junction bases left unmatched: 8. CDR3 DNA: TGTGCCATCAGCCCCTTTCCTAGCGGGAGCGGGGAGCTGTTTTTT. As protein: CAISPFPSGSGELFF.

This clone has a single count. In DNA form, the CDR3 reads TGTGCCAGCAGCCAAGTCTCAGGGCTCACTGAAGCTTTCTTT. Translation gives CASSQVSGLTEAFF. The chain employs TRBV14 and TRBJ1-1, with a possible D match to TRBD1 (5 bases). V was cut by 1 base and J by 4 bases, with 10 bases left in between. Germline V gives CDR1 SGHDN, CDR2 FVKESK. The CDR3 sequence is 14 residues long.

The rearrangement uses TRBV30 and TRBJ1-5; D ambiguous. V gave up 2 bases and J gave up 4 bases, with 15 bases separating them. The CDR3 sequence is 15 residues long. From germline, CDR1 is GTSNPN and CDR2 SVGIG (reference sequence). Here the CDR3 DNA reads TGTGCCTGGAGTTTCAAACCCGGTCGGAATCAGCCCCAGCATTTT. Translation gives CAWSFKPGRNQPQHF.

This chain links TRBV30 with TRBJ1-4; a possible D gene is TRBD1 (5 bases). V lost 3 bases and J 6 bases, leaving 17 bases between the germline ends. This CDR3 is built from 15 residues. Germline V gene sequence: CDR1 GTSNPN, CDR2 SVGIG (reference sequence). The CDR3 protein is CAWRDISAVDEKLFF. CDR3 nucleotide sequence: TGTGCCTGGAGGGACATCTCGGCCGTCGATGAAAAACTGTTTTTT.

The J gene is TRBJ2-1, the V gene TRBV5-1; TRBD2 matches at 7 bases. The CDR3 extends over 16 amino acids. Germline V gene data show CDR1 as SGHRS and CDR2 as YFSETQ. J was trimmed by 1 base and V by 1 base; bases with no gene match: 5. The CDR3 protein is CASSLSGRGSYNEQFF. As DNA, the CDR3 is TGCGCCAGCAGCTTGTCGGGGAGGGGTTCCTACAATGAGCAGTTCTTC.

The J gene is TRBJ2-1, the V gene TRBV18; 9 bases fit TRBD2. In germline, CDR1 is KGHSH, CDR2 LQKENI. The CDR3 is 15 residues long. Trimming removed 0 bases from V and 7 bases from J; junction bases left unmatched: 4. The CDR3, as DNA: TGTGCCAGCTCACCACCTAGCGGGAGTATAAATGAGCAGTTCTTC. Amino acid sequence: CASSPPSGSINEQFF.

The J gene is TRBJ2-7, the V gene TRBV9; 9 bases agree with TRBD2. CDR1 is SGDLS and CDR2 is YYNGEE in the germline V gene. CDR3 length: 14 amino acids. V dropped 6 bases and J dropped 4; count of bases not matched to a gene: 8. CDR3 DNA sequence: TGTGCCAGCATAGGGCGGGAGGGTGTGTACGAGCAGTACTTC. Its translation: CASIGREGVYEQYF.

The chain couples TRBV7-3 to TRBJ2-2; weak D call: TRBD1 (6 bases). Per the germline V gene, CDR1 is SGHTA and CDR2 is FQGTGA. The CDR3 length is 13 residues. Trimming took off 5 bases at V and 7 bases at J, with 11 bases between the two ends. CDR3 nucleotide sequence: TGTGCCAGCAGCAGCCAGGGGAACGGGGAGCTGTTTTTT. It translates to CASSSQGNGELFF.

This rearrangement joins TRBV4-1 to TRBJ1-2, with no clear D. The CDR3 has 14 residues. The germline V gene encodes CDR1 MGHRA and CDR2 YSYEKL. V dropped 4 bases and J dropped 2 bases, with 11 bases sitting between them. CDR3 residues: CASSPPAGNYGYTF. The DNA for the CDR3 is TGCGCCAGCAGCCCACCGGCCGGGAACTATGGCTACACCTTC.

This clone has only one observation. This chain connects TRBV18 to TRBJ2-3; TRBD2 aligns across 12 bases. The CDR3 covers 18 residues. The germline V gene encodes CDR1 KGHSH and CDR2 LQKENI. V shed 4 bases and J 0 bases; nucleotides not matched to a gene: 8. The CDR3 region has the DNA TGTGCCAGCTCACTTTCTAGCGGGAGGGGATCGAGCACAGATACGCAGTATTTT. Translated: CASSLSSGRGSSTDTQYF.

The chain uses TRBV19 and TRBJ2-3; tentatively, D is TRBD1 (6 bases). The CDR3 is made up of 15 amino acids. Trimming pared 3 bases from V and 6 bases from J, leaving 16 bases between. Germline CDR1 is LNHDA and CDR2 is SQIVND (reference sequence). CDR3 sequence reads: CASSISGASLDTQYF. CDR3 nucleotide sequence: TGTGCCAGTAGTATCTCAGGGGCTAGCCTGGATACGCAGTATTTT.

V usage is TRBV13 and J usage is TRBJ2-1, with TRBD2 matching over 9 bases. Losses at the gene ends were 3 bases for V and 8 bases for J; bases not matched to a gene: 5. This CDR3 contains 14 residues. Germline lookup yields CDR1 PRHDT and CDR2 FYEKMQ (reference sequence). The DNA of the CDR3 is TGTGCCAGCAGCTTTTTCAGCGGGAGGTATGAGCAGTTCTTC. This translates into CASSFFSGRYEQFF.

The chain joins TRBV30 to TRBJ1-1; perhaps TRBD1 as D (5 bases). This CDR3 comprises 13 residues. V lost 5 bases and J 0 bases, leaving 10 bases between the germline ends. CDR1 is GTSNPN, CDR2 SVGIG, per germline (reference sequence). CDR3 region: CAWGEGLNTEAFF. DNA of the CDR3: TGTGCCTGGGGGGAGGGGTTGAACACTGAAGCTTTCTTT.

This chain uses TRBV19 with TRBJ2-7; no clear D. Germline CDR1 is LNHDA and CDR2 is SQIVND (reference sequence). The CDR3 runs to 11 residues. V was cut by 7 bases and J by 3 bases, with 7 bases left in between. CDR3 loop: CASMVDYEQYF. DNA for the CDR3: TGTGCCAGTATGGTAGACTACGAGCAGTACTTC. The full variable domain, completed using reference TRBV19 and TRBJ2-7, is DGGITQSPKYLFRKEGQNVTLSCEQNLNHDAMYWYRQDPGQGLRLIYYSQIVNDFQKGDIAEGYSVSREKKESFPLTVTSAQKNPTAFYLCASMVDYEQYFGPGTRLTVT.

V usage is TRBV28 and J usage is TRBJ2-7; 9 bases map to TRBD2. The CDR3 has 14 residues. The ends lost 6 bases at V and 3 bases at J; junction bases unmatched: 6. In germline, CDR1 is MDHEN, CDR2 SYDVKM. The CDR3 nucleotides are TGTGCCAGCAGCAGGCCAGCGGGGGGCTACGAGCAGTACTTC. Translating gives CASSRPAGGYEQYF. The variable domain in full, with the rest retrieved from reference TRBV28 and TRBJ2-7, is DVKVTQSSRYLVKRTGEKVFLECVQDMDHENMFWYRQDPGLGLRLIYFSYDVKMKEKGDIPEGYSVSREKKERFSLILESASTNQTSMYLCASSRPAGGYEQYFGPGTRLTVT.

The chain carries TRBV10-3 and TRBJ2-5, with D tentatively TRBD1 (6 bases). V lost 6 bases, J lost 5 bases, and 19 bases lay in between. The CDR3 is 15 residues long. Germline CDR1 and CDR2: ENHRY and SYGVKD. The CDR3 spells CAISPGQKDRETQYF. DNA of the CDR3: TGTGCCATCAGCCCCGGACAGAAGGACCGGGAGACCCAGTACTTC.

This clone was detected once. The genes are TRBV28 and TRBJ1-3; 7 bases are shared with TRBD1. The germline V gene encodes CDR1 MDHEN and CDR2 SYDVKM. The CDR3 is 15 residues long. Trimming removed 3 bases from V and 4 bases from J; junction bases left unmatched: 6. This chain's CDR3 is CASSLGQGVGNTIYF. In nucleotides, the CDR3 is TGTGCCAGCAGTTTGGGGCAGGGGGTGGGAAACACCATATATTTT.

V usage is TRBV27 and J usage is TRBJ2-1; 11 bases match TRBD2. The germline V gene has CDR1 MNHEY and CDR2 SMNVEV (reference sequence). Trimming at V came to 5 bases and at J to 8 bases, leaving 14 bases not matched to a gene. This CDR3 comprises 17 residues. The CDR3: CASSRSLLAGEFDEQFF. In DNA, the CDR3 is TGTGCCAGCAGTCGTTCCTTACTAGCGGGAGAATTCGATGAGCAGTTCTTC.

V and J are TRBV6-6 and TRBJ2-7; 9 bases agree with TRBD2. The CDR3 has 16 residues. V gave up 6 bases and J gave up 2 bases; unmatched junction bases: 11. The germline V gene has CDR1 MNHNY and CDR2 SVGAGI (reference sequence). CDR3 nucleotides: TGTGCCAGCAGACCAGCCATGGGCGGGAGGGCCTACGAGCAGTACTTC. Translation gives CASRPAMGGRAYEQYF.

The chain couples TRBV10-2 to TRBJ2-7, with a weak D call TRBD2 (5 bases). Germline V gene sequence: CDR1 WSHSY, CDR2 SAAADI. The V end was cut by 2 bases, the J end by 0 bases, with 11 bases between. The CDR3 is 15 residues long. CDR3 coding DNA: TGCGCCAGCAGTGAGCCAGGACTTACCTCCTACGAGCAGTACTTC. Translating gives CASSEPGLTSYEQYF.